A selection of T cell receptor beta chains follows, all from one sample in a study of blood T cell repertoires in COVID-19. Only in-frame clones appear in the TCRdb table, and some are missing; sequencing was by immunoSEQ multiplex PCR. This table has roughly 360,000 clones, more than 75% appearing once. Material for sequencing was PBMCs or T cells enriched from blood (not recorded which). Every receptor here comes from a man aged 25 to 45 who had recovered from COVID-19. CDR3s include the opening cysteine and the closing phenylalanine or tryptophan. The D gene is left open where the match is weak. A clone size is listed for some rows: how often the clone was seen (once, few, many), or a class if it is expanded.

TRBV7-8,TRBJ2-7,.,15,.,TGTGCCAGCAGCTTAGGGTCAGGGCGAGTTAACGAGCAGTACTTC,CASSLGSGRVNEQYF
TRBV7-2,TRBJ2-1,.,14,.,TGTGCCAGCAGCTTAGAGCGCAGGGGAAATGAGCAGTTCTTC,CASSLERRGNEQFF
TRBV27,TRBJ1-2,TRBD1,15,.,TGTGCCAGCAGTGTTCTTGCAGGGGGCAACTATGGCTACACCTTC,CASSVLAGGNYGYTF
TRBV7-9,TRBJ1-5,TRBD1,16,few,TGTGCCAGCAGCCAAGACAGGGCACACGGCAATCAGCCCCAGCATTTT,CASSQDRAHGNQPQHF
TRBV18,TRBJ1-5,TRBD1,16,.,TGTGCCAGCTCAGACCGGGGGACAGATAGCAATCAGCCCCAGCATTTT,CASSDRGTDSNQPQHF
TRBV6-5,TRBJ2-2,TRBD1,15,.,TGTGCCGTAGGACCCCGGGACAGGGGCACCGGGGAGCTGTTTTTT,CAVGPRDRGTGELFF
TRBV7-9,TRBJ2-5,TRBD1,13,.,TGTGCCAGCCACAGGGGGACCCAAGAGACCCAGTACTTC,CASHRGTQETQYF
TRBV6-2/TRBV6-3,TRBJ1-4,.,14,.,TGTGCCAGCAGTTACGAGGTAGGAGGTGAAAAACTGTTTTTT,CASSYEVGGEKLFF
TRBV3-1/TRBV3-2,TRBJ2-3,TRBD2,15,.,TGTGCCAGCAGCTCCTATAGCGGGGGGGCAGATACGCAGTATTTT,CASSSYSGGADTQYF
TRBV29-1,TRBJ2-1,TRBD2,14,.,TGCAGCGTTGGCTACGGGGGGGCCAGGAATGAGCAGTTCTTC,CSVGYGGARNEQFF
TRBV7-9,TRBJ2-2,.,14,.,TGTGCCAGCAGCAACTTACGGGGCACCGGGGAGCTGTTTTTT,CASSNLRGTGELFF
TRBV14,TRBJ1-1,TRBD1,15,.,TGTGCCAGCAGCCCTCGGACAGGTTTAGTTACTGAAGCTTTCTTT,CASSPRTGLVTEAFF
TRBV12-5,TRBJ2-4,TRBD2,15,.,TGTGCTAGTGGTTTGGGACTAGCGGGGCCTTCGGGTCAGTACTTC,CASGLGLAGPSGQYF
TRBV7-9,TRBJ1-2,TRBD1,16,.,TGTGCCAGCAGTTTCTATCCCGGGACAGGGGTGTATGGCTACACCTTC,CASSFYPGTGVYGYTF
TRBV19,TRBJ2-2,.,13,.,TGTGCCACGTCATACACGAACACCGGGGAGCTGTTTTTT,CATSYTNTGELFF
TRBV30,TRBJ1-4,.,14,.,TGTGCCTGGAGTGTACAACAGAACACTGAAAAACTGTTTTTT,CAWSVQQNTEKLFF
TRBV7-9,TRBJ2-7,.,14,.,TGTGCCAGCAGCTTAGCGGGAGGGGGGAACGAGCAGTACTTC,CASSLAGGGNEQYF
TRBV27,TRBJ2-1,TRBD1,17,.,TGTGCCAGCAGCCCCCTTACCACAGGGGGCCCCTACAATGAGCAGTTCTTC,CASSPLTTGGPYNEQFF
TRBV11-3,TRBJ2-2,.,16,.,TGTGCCAGCAGCTTAGGGGCGGGGTCGAACACCGGGGAGCTGTTTTTT,CASSLGAGSNTGELFF
TRBV3-1/TRBV3-2,TRBJ2-2,TRBD1,17,.,TGTGCCAGCAGCCAAGGCCCCCGACAGGGGGCAGCCGGGGAGCTGTTTTTT,CASSQGPRQGAAGELFF
TRBV10-2,TRBJ2-3,TRBD2,17,.,TGCGCCAGCAGGGCTAGCGGGGGGCTTACTAGCACAGATACGCAGTATTTT,CASRASGGLTSTDTQYF
TRBV11-2,TRBJ2-5,.,18,.,TGTGCCAGCAGCCCCCCGCCCCCACAGGGCCGGCCGGGAGAGACCCAGTACTTC,CASSPPPPQGRPGETQYF
TRBV7-9,TRBJ2-1,TRBD2,17,.,TGTGCCAGCAGCTTTCTGGGAGCGGGGGTTCCCAACAATGAGCAGTTCTTC,CASSFLGAGVPNNEQFF
TRBV12-3/TRBV12-4,TRBJ2-2,.,13,.,TGTGCCAGCAGCTCGGTTTTGCCCGGGGAGCTGTTTTTT,CASSSVLPGELFF
TRBV19,TRBJ1-4,.,16,.,TGTGCCAGTAGTATAGCCAGGGACATCCTGGGGGAAAAACTGTTTTTT,CASSIARDILGEKLFF
TRBV18,TRBJ1-1,.,18,.,TGTGCCAGCTCACCCACCAAGGGTGCAAACGCGGGGCACACTGAAGCTTTCTTT,CASSPTKGANAGHTEAFF
TRBV5-4,TRBJ2-3,.,13,.,TGTGCCAGCAGCTACCTAGAGGCAGATACGCAGTATTTT,CASSYLEADTQYF
TRBV7-2,TRBJ1-2,TRBD1,14,once,TGTGCCAGCAGCTTAGCCAGGGGGCGTCAAGGCTACACCTTC,CASSLARGRQGYTF
TRBV6-5,TRBJ1-4,.,14,.,TGTGCCAGCAGTTACAGGGAGGGGGGCGGAAAACTGTTTTTT,CASSYREGGGKLFF
TRBV2,TRBJ1-2,.,13,.,TGTGCCAGCTCCCCACAGCATTACTATGGCTACACCTTC,CASSPQHYYGYTF
TRBV4-1,TRBJ1-1,TRBD1,17,.,TGCGCCAGCAGCCTAAGAGGGGGACAGGGGCCGAACACTGAAGCTTTCTTT,CASSLRGGQGPNTEAFF
TRBV27,TRBJ1-1,.,14,.,TGTGCCAGCAACCCACAGTCCGCGCCGGTTGAAGCTTTCTTT,CASNPQSAPVEAFF
TRBV19,TRBJ2-3,.,17,once,TGTGCCAGTAGTCTCCGGACGACAGGGACTAGCACAGATACGCAGTATTTT,CASSLRTTGTSTDTQYF
TRBV5-6,TRBJ1-1,.,12,.,TGTGCCAGCAGCCTCTTTTACACTGAAGCTTTCTTT,CASSLFYTEAFF
TRBV19,TRBJ2-7,.,13,.,TGTGCCAGTAGTTCCGGACAGACCTACGAGCAGTACTTC,CASSSGQTYEQYF
TRBV5-1,TRBJ2-2,.,12,.,TGCGCCAGCGAGGAGGGAACCGGGGAGCTGTTTTTT,CASEEGTGELFF
TRBV19,TRBJ1-1,.,14,.,TGTGCCAGTAGTATACGGGGGGCCAACACTGAAGCTTTCTTT,CASSIRGANTEAFF
TRBV4-1,TRBJ1-2,.,14,.,TGCGCCAGCAGCCGCCCGACAGATGACTATGGCTACACCTTC,CASSRPTDDYGYTF
TRBV11-2,TRBJ2-7,TRBD1,15,.,TGTGCCAGCAGCTTGACAGGGTCCGCATTCGGGGAGCAGTACTTC,CASSLTGSAFGEQYF
TRBV10-3,TRBJ1-1,.,14,.,TGTGCCATCAGTGAGTTAACAGATAACACTGAAGCTTTCTTT,CAISELTDNTEAFF